This T cell receptor (beta chain) derives from a study of blood T cells in healthy people across ages. Of note for this clonotype: The antigen remains undetermined.

A second PCR, run for about 6 to 11 cycles, used a sample-barcoded 5' primer plus a J-beta primer mix. TCRdb re-derived calls from the 5' RACE reads in MiXCR, one entry per CDR3 protein. Here the sample spans roughly 2 million distinct CDR3 sequences, about 49% being singletons. The people who gave samples were healthy Caucasians from Russia, aged roughly 6 to 95. After removal of 1 base from V and 2 bases from J, the junction contained 4 bases not matched to a gene. CDR1 is LGHDT, CDR2 YNNKEL, per germline (reference sequence). This CDR3 contains 16 residues. Regarding the study as a whole: What prevented conclusive comparison of naive and antigen-experienced cells was that PBMCs were unsorted.

The chain is built from TRBV3-1 and TRBJ2-1, with 8 positions matching TRBD2. The specimen was blood. The sequence was collected from a woman aged 40 to 50 in good health. The CDR3 DNA sequence: TGTGCCAGCAGCCAAGTCCAGCGGGGGCCCTACAATGAGCAGTTCTTC. It is translated as CASSQVQRGPYNEQFF.